These 2 T cell receptor beta chains share one sample of origin, sequenced in a study of cytotoxic CD8 clonotypes in ibrutinib-treated CLL. The method was immunoSEQ multiplex PCR; TCRdb's version includes in-frame clones alone and lacks a portion of them. The sample contains 160,000 or so clones, approximately 84% of which appear only once. The source was PBMCs, collected after 24 months of ibrutinib treatment. Every receptor here comes from a human donor with chronic lymphocytic leukemia.

About this clone itself: A single base separates this from a much larger clone, so it may be a read error. V and J are TRBV14 and TRBJ2-2; TRBD1 matches 10 bases. CDR1 is SGHDN, CDR2 FVKESK, per germline. This CDR3 spans 15 amino acids. After removal of 5 bases from V and 7 bases from J, the junction contained 7 bases not matched to a gene. Written as DNA, the CDR3 is TGTGCCAGCAGCTCCGGGACAGGGGACAACGGGGAGCTGTTTTTT. Translation: CASSSGTGDNGELFF.

The V call is TRBV30, the J call TRBJ2-5, with D uncertain. V lost 1 base and J 2 bases, leaving 14 bases between the germline ends. The CDR3 length is 15 residues. The V gene's germline CDR1 is GTSNPN and CDR2 SVGIG (reference sequence). CDR3 DNA sequence: TGTGCCTGGAGTGCGGTAGTGGTGCAGCAAGAGACCCAGTACTTC. It translates to CAWSAVVVQQETQYF.